The 15 T cell receptor beta chains in this list originate from one sample, sequenced in a study of blood T cell repertoires in COVID-19. Method: immunoSEQ multiplex PCR; TCRdb's copy keeps in-frame clones and lacks some. This table holds 440,000 or so clones, about 91% found once. Sample: peripheral blood. The receptors originated from a woman aged 40-49 years with COVID-19, enrolled during active disease.

The genes are TRBV6-5 and TRBJ1-1; D ambiguous. The CDR3 is 15 amino acids. Germline loops: CDR1 MNHEY, CDR2 SVGAGI. The V end was cut by 4 bases, the J end by 6 bases, with 18 bases between. CDR3 residues: CASSSHPVMGPEAFF. The DNA of the CDR3 is TGTGCCAGCAGTTCACATCCCGTTATGGGCCCTGAAGCTTTCTTT.

J is TRBJ1-4 and V is TRBV27; a possible D gene is TRBD1 (5 bases). CDR1 and CDR2 (germline): MNHEY, SMNVEV (reference sequence). Trimming pared 3 bases from V and 2 bases from J, leaving 16 bases between. The CDR3 runs to 17 residues. As DNA, the CDR3 is TGTGCCAGCAGTTTTCATCACTGGGGGGGGACTAATGAAAAACTGTTTTTT. It translates to CASSFHHWGGTNEKLFF.

This rearrangement joins TRBV20-1 to TRBJ1-5, with 8 bases that match TRBD1. CDR3 length: 17 residues. CDR1 DFQATT and CDR2 SNEGSKA come from the germline V gene (reference sequence). The V gene end was trimmed by 3 bases and the J gene end by 0 bases; junction bases not matched to a gene: 10. The CDR3 sequence: CSASGGDRRYSNQPQHF. The CDR3, as DNA: TGCAGTGCTAGTGGAGGGGACAGGAGATATAGCAATCAGCCCCAGCATTTT.

The gene calls are TRBV18 and TRBJ1-5; 8 bases agree with TRBD1. CDR3 length: 16 amino acids. In germline, CDR1 is KGHSH, CDR2 LQKENI. V was pared by 0 bases and J by 2 bases, with 3 bases of the junction left unmatched. DNA of the CDR3: TGTGCCAGCTCACCACCTATGACAGGGGGCAATCAGCCCCAGCATTTT. Its translation is CASSPPMTGGNQPQHF.

This rearrangement joins TRBV19 to TRBJ1-2; TRBD1 matches 11 bases. The V gene end was trimmed by 11 bases and the J gene end by 5 bases; junction bases not matched to a gene: 13. CDR3 length: 15 residues. In germline, CDR1 is LNHDA, CDR2 SQIVND (reference sequence). The CDR3 loop is CAGSTGTGGWYGYTF. The CDR3 coding sequence is TGTGCCGGATCAACCGGGACAGGGGGTTGGTATGGCTACACCTTC.

V usage is TRBV7-2 and J usage is TRBJ2-7; D gene uncertain. Germline V gives CDR1 SGHTA, CDR2 FQGNSA. The length of the CDR3 is 13 residues. V dropped 1 base and J dropped 5 bases, with 9 bases sitting between them. CDR3 in amino acids: CASSLDVVNEQYF. The CDR3 nucleotides are TGTGCCAGCAGCTTAGACGTAGTTAACGAGCAGTACTTC.

The V call is TRBV5-1, the J call TRBJ2-1; TRBD2 aligns across 12 bases. The CDR3 runs to 15 residues. Germline lookup yields CDR1 SGHRS and CDR2 YFSETQ. V gave up 2 bases and J gave up 7 bases; unmatched junction bases: 4. The CDR3 DNA is TGCGCCAGCAGCTTACCTAGCGGGAGGGGAAATGAGCAGTTCTTC. Encoded protein: CASSLPSGRGNEQFF.

The J gene is TRBJ2-1, the V gene TRBV9; 11 bases line up with TRBD2. The V gene's germline CDR1 is SGDLS and CDR2 YYNGEE. V gave up 4 bases and J gave up 9 bases; unmatched junction bases: 15. This CDR3 comprises 17 residues. CDR3: CASSSHDIAGGPSEQFF. CDR3 DNA: TGTGCCAGCAGCTCGCACGATATAGCGGGAGGGCCCAGTGAGCAGTTCTTC.

This chain connects TRBV28 to TRBJ1-2; 8 bases fit TRBD1. Germline lookup yields CDR1 MDHEN and CDR2 SYDVKM. The CDR3 is made up of 12 amino acids. J was trimmed by 5 bases and V by 8 bases; bases with no gene match: 4. This CDR3 reads CASGQGGYGYTF. The CDR3 DNA reads TGTGCCAGCGGACAGGGTGGATATGGCTACACCTTC.

The rearrangement uses TRBV5-6 and TRBJ2-3, with a tentative D call TRBD2 (7 bases). V lost 1 base, J lost 2 bases, and 17 bases lay in between. This CDR3 has 17 amino acids. The germline V gene encodes CDR1 SGHDT and CDR2 YYEEEE. The CDR3 region is CASSLWYRGAVTDTQYF. Written as DNA, the CDR3 is TGTGCCAGCAGCTTGTGGTATCGGGGGGCGGTCACAGATACGCAGTATTTT.

The chain links TRBV6-6 to TRBJ1-2; tentative D call: TRBD1 (6 bases). The V gene lost 4 bases and the J gene lost 0 bases, with 9 bases spanning the gap. CDR3 length: 14 residues. The germline V gene has CDR1 MNHNY and CDR2 SVGAGI (reference sequence). The CDR3 sequence is CASSFTGTNYGYTF. The CDR3 nucleotides are TGTGCCAGCAGTTTTACAGGGACTAACTATGGCTACACCTTC.

The V gene is TRBV11-2, the J gene TRBJ1-5; D uncertain. V lost 3 bases and J lost 1, with 4 bases in between. CDR3 length equals 13 residues. Germline CDR1 reads SGHAT; CDR2 reads FQNNGV. CDR3: CASSFGSNQPQHF. DNA of the CDR3: TGTGCCAGCAGCTTCGGGAGCAATCAGCCCCAGCATTTT. The full variable domain, in which reference TRBV11-2 and TRBJ1-5 provide the parts outside the CDR3, is EAGVAQSPRYKIIEKRQSVAFWCNPISGHATLYWYQQILGQGPKLLIQFQNNGVVDDSQLPKDRFSAERLKGVDSTLKIQPAKLEDSAVYLCASSFGSNQPQHFGDGTRLSIL.

Only a few counts were recorded for this clone. V gene TRBV7-2 combines with J gene TRBJ1-1; no reliable D call. Germline assignment: CDR1 SGHTA and CDR2 FQGNSA. The V gene lost 0 bases and the J gene lost 6 bases, with 8 bases spanning the gap. The CDR3 is 13 amino acids. The CDR3 DNA follows: TGTGCCAGCAGCTTAGCTCTAGAAGCTGAAGCTTTCTTT. It encodes CASSLALEAEAFF.

The chain uses TRBV7-9 and TRBJ1-3; no clear D gene. The length of the CDR3 is 13 residues. In germline, CDR1 is SEHNR, CDR2 FQNEAQ (reference sequence). Trimming pared 1 base from V and 4 bases from J, leaving 5 bases between. The chain's CDR3 is CASSLVRGNTIYF. CDR3 sequence (DNA): TGTGCCAGCAGCTTAGTGAGGGGAAACACCATATATTTT.

The chain carries TRBV12-5 and TRBJ1-1; possible D gene TRBD1, 6 bases. Germline CDR1 and CDR2: LGHNT and FRNRAP. The CDR3 is 19 amino acids. V lost 2 bases, J lost 0 bases, and 22 bases lay in between. This CDR3 is CASGLTLSRGIDMNTEAFF. CDR3 nucleotide sequence: TGTGCTAGTGGTTTGACCCTGAGCAGGGGCATAGACATGAACACTGAAGCTTTCTTT.